The clone carrying this TCR beta chain was observed at least ten times. This sample was taken from a study of regulatory T cells in long-lasting Graves disease. Researchers made TCR beta libraries by using iRepertoire HTBI primers and running Arm-PCR on CDR3 regions. TCRdb redid the calling of the multiplex PCR reads with MiXCR, one entry per CDR3 protein. Here the sample spans approximately 470,000 distinct CDR3 sequences, about 20% being singletons. Time point defined: persistent/refractory GD, antithyroid drugs over 5 years with positive TRAb. Isolated PBMC RNA provided the starting material for the TCR library. CDR1 is LGHDT, CDR2 YNNKEL, per germline (reference sequence). Trimming stripped 2 bases from V and 7 bases from J, with 14 bases between. The CDR3 contains 15 residues.

Sequencing was performed on peripheral blood mononuclear cells (PBMCs), taken when the disease was refractory, from a patient treated with antithyroid drugs. The chain links TRBV3-1 to TRBJ1-4; D gene uncertain. This TCR came from a female donor with Graves disease. The CDR3 sequence is CASSQNGGFGEKLFF. The CDR3 DNA follows: TGTGCCAGCAGCCAAAATGGCGGCTTCGGTGAAAAACTGTTTTTT.